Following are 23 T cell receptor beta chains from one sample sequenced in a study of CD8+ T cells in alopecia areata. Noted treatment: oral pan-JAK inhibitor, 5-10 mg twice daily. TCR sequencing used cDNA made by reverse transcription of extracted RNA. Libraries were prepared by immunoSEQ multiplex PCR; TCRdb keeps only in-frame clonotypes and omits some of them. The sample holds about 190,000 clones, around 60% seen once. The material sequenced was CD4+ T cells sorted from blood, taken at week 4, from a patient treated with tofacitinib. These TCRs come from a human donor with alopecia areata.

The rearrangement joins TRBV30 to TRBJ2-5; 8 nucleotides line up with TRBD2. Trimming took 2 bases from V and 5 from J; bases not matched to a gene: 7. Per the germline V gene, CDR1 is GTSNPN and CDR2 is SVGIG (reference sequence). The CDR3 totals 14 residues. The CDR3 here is CAWSTAGAGETQYF. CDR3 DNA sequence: TGTGCCTGGAGTACAGCGGGAGCTGGGGAGACCCAGTACTTC.

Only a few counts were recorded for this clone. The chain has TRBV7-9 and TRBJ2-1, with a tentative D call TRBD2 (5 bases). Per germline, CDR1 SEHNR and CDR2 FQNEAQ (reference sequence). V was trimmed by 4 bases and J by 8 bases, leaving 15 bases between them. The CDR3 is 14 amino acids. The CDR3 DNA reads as TGTGCCAGCAGCTGGGGAGACCAAAGGGATGAGCAGTTCTTC. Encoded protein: CASSWGDQRDEQFF.

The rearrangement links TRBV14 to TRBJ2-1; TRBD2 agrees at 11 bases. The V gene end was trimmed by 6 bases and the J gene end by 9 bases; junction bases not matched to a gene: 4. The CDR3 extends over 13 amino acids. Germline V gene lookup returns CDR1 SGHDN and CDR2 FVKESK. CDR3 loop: CASRLLAGAEQFF. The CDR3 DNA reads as TGTGCCAGCAGACTACTAGCGGGAGCTGAGCAGTTCTTC.

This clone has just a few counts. CDR3: CSVVPEGRVNTIYF. DNA of the CDR3: TGCAGCGTTGTTCCAGAGGGAAGAGTGAACACCATATATTTT. The V gene is TRBV29-1, the J gene TRBJ1-3; D not certain. Germline CDR1 reads SQVTM; CDR2 reads ANQGSEA. Between the trimmed V and J ends, which lost 4 bases and 7 bases, there was a span of 17 bases. The length of the CDR3 is 14 residues. Combining the CDR3 with reference TRBV29-1 and TRBJ1-3 gives the whole variable domain SAVISQKPSRDICQRGTSLTIQCQVDSQVTMMFWYRQQPGQSLTLIATANQGSEATYESGFVIDKFPISRPNLTFSTLTVSNMSPEDSSIYLCSVVPEGRVNTIYFGEGSWLTVV.

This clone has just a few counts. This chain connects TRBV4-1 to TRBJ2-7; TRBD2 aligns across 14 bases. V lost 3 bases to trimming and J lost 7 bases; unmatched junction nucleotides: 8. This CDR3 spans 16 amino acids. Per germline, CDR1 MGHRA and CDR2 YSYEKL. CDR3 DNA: TGCGCCAGCAGCCAGGAGGGACTAGCGGGAGTGAGGGAGCAGTACTTC. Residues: CASSQEGLAGVREQYF.

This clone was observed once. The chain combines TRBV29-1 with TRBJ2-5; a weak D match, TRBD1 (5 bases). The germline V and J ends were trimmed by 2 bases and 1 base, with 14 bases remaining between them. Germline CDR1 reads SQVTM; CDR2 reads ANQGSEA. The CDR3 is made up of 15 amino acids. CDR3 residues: CSVEMWGTVQETQYF. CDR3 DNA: TGCAGCGTTGAAATGTGGGGCACGGTCCAAGAGACCCAGTACTTC.

As DNA, the CDR3 is TGTGCCTGGCGTCAAGGCACTGAAGCTTTCTTT. It translates to CAWRQGTEAFF. The rearrangement links TRBV30 to TRBJ1-1; no clear D gene. CDR1 and CDR2 (germline): GTSNPN, SVGIG (reference sequence). The germline V and J ends were trimmed by 5 bases and 4 bases, with 8 bases remaining between them. This CDR3 has 11 residues.

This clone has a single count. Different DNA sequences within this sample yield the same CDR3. CDR3 loop: CSGWGETQYF. As DNA, the CDR3 is TGCAGCGGTTGGGGGGAGACCCAGTACTTC. The V call is TRBV29-1, the J call TRBJ2-5; D possibly matches TRBD1 or TRBD2 (5 bases each). Germline V gene data show CDR1 as SQVTM and CDR2 as ANQGSEA. The CDR3 totals 10 residues. V was pared by 7 bases and J by 5 bases, with 8 bases between.

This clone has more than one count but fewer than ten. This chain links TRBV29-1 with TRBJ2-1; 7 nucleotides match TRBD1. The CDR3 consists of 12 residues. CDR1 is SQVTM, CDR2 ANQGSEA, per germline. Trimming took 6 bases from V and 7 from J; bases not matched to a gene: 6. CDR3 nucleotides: TGCAGCGTGGTGAAGACAGGGAATGAGCAGTTCTTC. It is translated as CSVVKTGNEQFF.

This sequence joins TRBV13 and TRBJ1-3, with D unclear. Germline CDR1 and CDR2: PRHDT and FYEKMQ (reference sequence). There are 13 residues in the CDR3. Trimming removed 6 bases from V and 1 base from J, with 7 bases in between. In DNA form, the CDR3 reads TGTGCCAGCAGGAGGGTATCTGGAAACACCATATATTTT. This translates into CASRRVSGNTIYF.

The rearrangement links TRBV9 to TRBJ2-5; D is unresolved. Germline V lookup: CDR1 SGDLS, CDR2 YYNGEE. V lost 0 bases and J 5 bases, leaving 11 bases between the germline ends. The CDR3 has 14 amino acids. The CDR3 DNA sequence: TGTGCCAGCAGCGTAGCGCCCCCCAGGGAGACCCAGTACTTC. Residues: CASSVAPPRETQYF.

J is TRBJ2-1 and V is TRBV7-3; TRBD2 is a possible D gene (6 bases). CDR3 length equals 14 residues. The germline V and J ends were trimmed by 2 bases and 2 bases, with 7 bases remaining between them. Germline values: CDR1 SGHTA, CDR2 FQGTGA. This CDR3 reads CASSLAGPYNEQFF. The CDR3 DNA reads TGTGCCAGCAGCTTAGCGGGACCCTACAATGAGCAGTTCTTC.

CDR3 amino acids: CAWSPPGGRVRGYTF. The CDR3 nucleotides read TGTGCCTGGAGCCCTCCCGGGGGGCGCGTACGTGGCTACACCTTC. J is TRBJ1-2 and V is TRBV30, with TRBD1 as a possible D gene (6 bases). The V end lost 3 bases, the J end lost 7 bases, and 21 bases lay between the germline ends. The CDR3 sequence is 15 residues long. The germline gives CDR1 GTSNPN, CDR2 SVGIG (reference sequence).

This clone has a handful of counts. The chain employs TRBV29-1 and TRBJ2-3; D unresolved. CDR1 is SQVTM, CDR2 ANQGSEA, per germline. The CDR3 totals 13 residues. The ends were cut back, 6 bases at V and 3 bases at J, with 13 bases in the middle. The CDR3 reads CSVTPKETDTQYF. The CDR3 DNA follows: TGCAGCGTGACGCCAAAGGAGACAGATACGCAGTATTTT.

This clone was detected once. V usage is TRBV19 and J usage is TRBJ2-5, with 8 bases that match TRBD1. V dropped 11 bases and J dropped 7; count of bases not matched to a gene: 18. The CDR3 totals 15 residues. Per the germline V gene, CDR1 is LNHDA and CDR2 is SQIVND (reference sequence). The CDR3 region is CASNPGTGLIGTQYF. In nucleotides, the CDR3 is TGTGCCTCAAATCCCGGGACAGGTCTAATTGGGACCCAGTACTTC. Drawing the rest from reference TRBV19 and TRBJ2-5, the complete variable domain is DGGITQSPKYLFRKEGQNVTLSCEQNLNHDAMYWYRQDPGQGLRLIYYSQIVNDFQKGDIAEGYSVSREKKESFPLTVTSAQKNPTAFYLCASNPGTGLIGTQYFGPGTRLLVL.

The CDR3 here is CATSRETDTQYF. The CDR3 DNA reads TGTGCCACCAGCAGAGAGACAGATACGCAGTATTTT. This chain joins TRBV15 and TRBJ2-3, with D uncertain. Germline CDR1 and CDR2: LNHNV and YYDKDF (reference sequence). Trimming removed 0 bases from V and 3 bases from J, with 1 base in between. The CDR3 covers 12 residues.

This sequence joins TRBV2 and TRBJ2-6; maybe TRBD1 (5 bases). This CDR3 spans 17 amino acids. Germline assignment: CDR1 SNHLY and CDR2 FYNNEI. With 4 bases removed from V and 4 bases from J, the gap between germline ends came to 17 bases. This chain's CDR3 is CASSGPPPGRGANVLTF. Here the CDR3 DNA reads TGTGCCAGCAGTGGGCCCCCCCCAGGGCGCGGGGCCAACGTCCTGACTTTC. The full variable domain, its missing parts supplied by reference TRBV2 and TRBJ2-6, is EPEVTQTPSHQVTQMGQEVILRCVPISNHLYFYWYRQILGQKVEFLVSFYNNEISEKSEIFDDQFSVERPDGSNFTLKIRSTKLEDSAMYFCASSGPPPGRGANVLTFGAGSRLTVL.

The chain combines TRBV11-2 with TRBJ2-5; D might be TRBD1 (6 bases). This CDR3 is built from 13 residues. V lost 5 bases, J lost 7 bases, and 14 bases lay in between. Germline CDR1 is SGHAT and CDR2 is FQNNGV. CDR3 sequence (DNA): TGTGCCAGCAGCGCACAGGGTCTGGGGACCCAGTACTTC. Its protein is CASSAQGLGTQYF.

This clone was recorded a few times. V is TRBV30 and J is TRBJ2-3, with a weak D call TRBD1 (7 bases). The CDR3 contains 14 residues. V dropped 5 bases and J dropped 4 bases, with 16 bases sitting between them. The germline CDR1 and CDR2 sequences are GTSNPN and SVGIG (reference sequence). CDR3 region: CAWQIGRGADTQYF. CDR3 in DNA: TGTGCCTGGCAAATCGGCAGGGGGGCAGATACGCAGTATTTT.

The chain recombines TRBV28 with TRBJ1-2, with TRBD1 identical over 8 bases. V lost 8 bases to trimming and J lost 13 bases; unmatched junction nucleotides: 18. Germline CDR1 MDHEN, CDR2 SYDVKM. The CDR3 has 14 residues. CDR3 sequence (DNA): TGTGCCAGCGACAGGGGCTCGGGCCCGATACGAATCACCTTC. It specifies CASDRGSGPIRITF.

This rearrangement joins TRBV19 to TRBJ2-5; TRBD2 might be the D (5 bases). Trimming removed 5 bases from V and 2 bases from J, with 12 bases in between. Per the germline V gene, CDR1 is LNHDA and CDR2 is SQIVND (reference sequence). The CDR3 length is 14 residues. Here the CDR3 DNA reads TGTGCCAGTAGTGGATACGGGGAACAAGAGACCCAGTACTTC. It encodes CASSGYGEQETQYF.

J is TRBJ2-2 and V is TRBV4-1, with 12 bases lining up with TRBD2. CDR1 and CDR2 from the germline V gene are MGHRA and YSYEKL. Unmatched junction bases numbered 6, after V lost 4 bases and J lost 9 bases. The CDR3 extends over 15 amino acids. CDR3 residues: CASSPGLAGRWELFF. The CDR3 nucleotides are TGCGCCAGCAGCCCAGGACTAGCGGGACGGTGGGAGCTGTTTTTT.

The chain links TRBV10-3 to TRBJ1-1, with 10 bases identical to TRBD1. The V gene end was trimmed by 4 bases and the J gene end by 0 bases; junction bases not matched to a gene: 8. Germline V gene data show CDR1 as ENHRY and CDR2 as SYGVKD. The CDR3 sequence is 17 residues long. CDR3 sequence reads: CAISVGGQGTMNTEAFF. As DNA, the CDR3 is TGTGCCATCAGTGTAGGGGGACAGGGGACCATGAACACTGAAGCTTTCTTT.